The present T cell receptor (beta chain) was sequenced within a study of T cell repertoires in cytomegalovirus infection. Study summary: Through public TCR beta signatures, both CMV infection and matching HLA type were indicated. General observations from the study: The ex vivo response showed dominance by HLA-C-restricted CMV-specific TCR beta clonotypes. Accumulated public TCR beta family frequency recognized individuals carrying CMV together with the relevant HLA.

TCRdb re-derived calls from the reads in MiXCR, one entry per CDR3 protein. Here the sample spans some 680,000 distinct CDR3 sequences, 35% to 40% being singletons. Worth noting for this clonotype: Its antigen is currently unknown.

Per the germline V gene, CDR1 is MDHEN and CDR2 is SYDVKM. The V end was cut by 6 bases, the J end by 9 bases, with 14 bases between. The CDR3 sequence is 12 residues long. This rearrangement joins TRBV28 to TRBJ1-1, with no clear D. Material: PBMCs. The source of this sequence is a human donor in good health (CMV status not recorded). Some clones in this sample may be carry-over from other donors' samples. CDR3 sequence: CASRPVRGQAFF. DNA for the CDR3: TGTGCCAGCAGGCCCGTGAGAGGGCAAGCTTTCTTT.